Sequencing of this TCR beta chain was carried out in a study of blood T cell repertoires in COVID-19. Across the study: COVID-19 samples collected from the United States, Italy and Spain covered acute and convalescent phases. Nucleic acid was either cDNA or gDNA, and it came from T cells, B-cell-depleted T cells, or PBMCs.

Authors' data handling: It was from reference gene primer amplification that nucleated cell counts were estimated. Data came from immunoSEQ multiplex PCR; TCRdb stores just in-frame clones and leaves some out. That table is the source of V, J and clone size, and D and trimming were worked out from the DNA. The sample lists fewer than 85,000 clones; about 80% were seen once. This CDR3 has 11 residues. V lost 7 bases to trimming and J lost 3 bases, with 4 bases between them. This clone turned up a few times. The rearrangement uses TRBV12-3 or TRBV12-4 and TRBJ1-3; D is unclear. Material: peripheral blood. This receptor was identified in a woman aged 55-75 years with acute or convalescent COVID-19. The DNA for the CDR3 is TGTGCCAGCACCTATGGAAACACCATATATTTT. Protein product: CASTYGNTIYF.